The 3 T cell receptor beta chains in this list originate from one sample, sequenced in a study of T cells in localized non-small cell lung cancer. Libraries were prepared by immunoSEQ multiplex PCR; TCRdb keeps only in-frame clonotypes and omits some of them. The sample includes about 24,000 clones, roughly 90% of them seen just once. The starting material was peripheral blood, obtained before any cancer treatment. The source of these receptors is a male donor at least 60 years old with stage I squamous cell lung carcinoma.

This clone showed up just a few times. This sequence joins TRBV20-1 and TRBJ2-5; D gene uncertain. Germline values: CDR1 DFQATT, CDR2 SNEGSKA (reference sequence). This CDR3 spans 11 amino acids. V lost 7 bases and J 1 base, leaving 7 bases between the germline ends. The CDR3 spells CSVTAQETQYF. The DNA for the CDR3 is TGCAGTGTTACAGCCCAAGAGACCCAGTACTTC.

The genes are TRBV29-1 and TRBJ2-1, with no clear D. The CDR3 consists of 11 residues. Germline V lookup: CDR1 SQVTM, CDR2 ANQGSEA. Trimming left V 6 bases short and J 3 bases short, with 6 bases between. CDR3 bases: TGCAGCGTGGATTTCTACAATGAGCAGTTCTTC. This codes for CSVDFYNEQFF.

CDR3 nucleotides: TGTGCCAGCAGTGAAGGTCCCTACGAGCAGTACTTC. Translating gives CASSEGPYEQYF. This chain uses TRBV6-1 with TRBJ2-7; D not certain. Germline V gives CDR1 MNHNS, CDR2 SASEGT. V was trimmed by 1 base and J by 2 bases, leaving 3 bases between them. The CDR3 extends over 12 amino acids.